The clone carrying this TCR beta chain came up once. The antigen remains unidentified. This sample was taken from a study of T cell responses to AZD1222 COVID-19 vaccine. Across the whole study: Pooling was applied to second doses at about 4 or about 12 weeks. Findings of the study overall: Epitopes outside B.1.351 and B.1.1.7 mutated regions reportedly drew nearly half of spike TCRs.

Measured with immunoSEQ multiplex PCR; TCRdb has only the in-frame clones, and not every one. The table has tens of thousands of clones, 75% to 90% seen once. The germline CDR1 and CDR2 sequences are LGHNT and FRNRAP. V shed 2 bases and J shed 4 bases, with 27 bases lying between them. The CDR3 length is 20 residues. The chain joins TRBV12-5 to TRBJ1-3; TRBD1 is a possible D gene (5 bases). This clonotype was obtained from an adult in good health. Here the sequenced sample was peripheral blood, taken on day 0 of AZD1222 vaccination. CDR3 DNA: TGTGCTAGTGGTTTGAAACCTGGTTTGGGGACCATATCACCGGGAAACACCATATATTTT. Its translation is CASGLKPGLGTISPGNTIYF.